The clone carrying this T cell receptor (beta chain) occurred once. What it binds is not known. This specimen belongs to a study of cytotoxic CD8 clonotypes in ibrutinib-treated CLL. Study overall: Response material was collected after a median around 12 months of treatment, range 6 to 36. Study-level points and caveats: The study found clonality rose at ibrutinib response, then fell toward baseline at progression.

This CDR3 is built from 12 residues. The junction had 8 bases not matched to a gene; V was cut back by 6 bases and J by 7 bases. Looked up from germline, CDR1 is SQVTM and CDR2 is ANQGSEA. Depths of 1 in 200,000 to 1 in 1 million T cells were the sequencing target. The assay was immunoSEQ multiplex PCR, and TCRdb's table has in-frame clones only and misses some. Among approximately 70,000 clones listed, 75% to 95% were seen once. This clonotype was obtained from a human donor with chronic lymphocytic leukemia. The specimen was PBMCs, collected after 12 months of ibrutinib treatment. V gene TRBV29-1 combines with J gene TRBJ1-2; TRBD1 matches 7 bases. CDR3 sequence (DNA): TGCAGCGTCCGGGACAGAGTATTTGGCTACACCTTC. As protein: CSVRDRVFGYTF.